This T cell receptor beta chain appears in the sequencing data of a study of blood T cell repertoires in COVID-19. Across the whole study: PBMCs, B-cell-depleted T cells, or T cells were the source of the cDNA or gDNA that made up the material.

Authors' methods: Reference gene primers were amplified, and this amplification served to estimate nucleated cell counts. Assay: immunoSEQ multiplex PCR; the TCRdb copy retains only in-frame clones and omits some. V, J and clone size are those of that table, while D and trimming were read from the DNA. The sample holds about 260,000 clones, 87% seen once. The CDR3 is 18 amino acids. Deletions cut 2 bases from V and 0 bases from J, with 19 bases between. The sequence was collected from a woman between 40 and 55 years old who had recovered from COVID-19. The material sequenced was peripheral blood. The V gene is TRBV23-1, the J gene TRBJ1-1; possibly TRBD1 for D (6 bases). TRBV23-1 has ORF status, its function being uncertain. DNA for the CDR3: TGCGCCAGCAGTCAAAGGAATACAGGGACGATTATGAACACTGAAGCTTTCTTT. Amino acids: CASSQRNTGTIMNTEAFF.